This T cell receptor beta chain was recovered during a study of T cell responses to AZD1222 COVID-19 vaccine. Study results and caveats: Donors were chiefly white British, with a greater number of females, and clonal diversity was perhaps underestimated. Only five or six AZD1222 recipients were seropositive at baseline. Spike-specific TCR breadth and depth went up after people got two AZD1222 doses. Scientists sampled the repertoires only once the peak T cell response had passed.

This clone has only one observation. The target antigen is unknown. This CDR3 region has 13 residues. Germline V CDR1 and CDR2: MDHEN, SYDVKM. The V gene lost 8 bases and the J gene lost 3 bases, with 13 bases spanning the gap. Clones were read by immunoSEQ multiplex PCR, and TCRdb kept only the in-frame ones, dropping some. The sample yields about 45,000 clones, around nine tenths seen once. The origin of this receptor is an adult who received the AZD1222 COVID-19 vaccine. The starting material was peripheral blood, obtained 28 days after the second AZD1222 dose. This rearrangement joins TRBV28 to TRBJ1-2, with D hard to call. The CDR3 DNA reads TGTGCCAGCTTTGGCAGACGTTACTATGGCTACACCTTC. Amino acids: CASFGRRYYGYTF.